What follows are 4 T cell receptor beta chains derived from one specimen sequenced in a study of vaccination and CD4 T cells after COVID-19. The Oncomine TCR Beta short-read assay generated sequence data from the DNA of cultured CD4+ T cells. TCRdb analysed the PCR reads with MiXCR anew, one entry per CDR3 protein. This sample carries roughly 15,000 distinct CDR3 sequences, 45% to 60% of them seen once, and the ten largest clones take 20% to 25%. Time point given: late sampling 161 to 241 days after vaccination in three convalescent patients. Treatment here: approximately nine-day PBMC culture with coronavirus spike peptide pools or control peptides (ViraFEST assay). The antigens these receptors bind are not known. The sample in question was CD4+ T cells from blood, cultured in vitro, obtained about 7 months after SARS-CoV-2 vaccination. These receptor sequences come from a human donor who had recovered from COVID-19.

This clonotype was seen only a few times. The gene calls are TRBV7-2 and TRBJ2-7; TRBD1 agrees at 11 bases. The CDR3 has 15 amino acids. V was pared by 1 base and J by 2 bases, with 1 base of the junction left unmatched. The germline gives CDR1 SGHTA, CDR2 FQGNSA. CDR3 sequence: CASSLGGQGAYEQYF. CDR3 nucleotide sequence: TGTGCCAGCAGCTTAGGGGGACAGGGGGCCTACGAGCAGTACTTC.

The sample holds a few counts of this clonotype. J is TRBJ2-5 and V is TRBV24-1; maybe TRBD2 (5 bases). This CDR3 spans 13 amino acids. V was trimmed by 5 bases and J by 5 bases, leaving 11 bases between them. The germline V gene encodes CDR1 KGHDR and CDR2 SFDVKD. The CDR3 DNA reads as TGTGCCACCAGTGTGTCCGGGATCGAGACCCAGTACTTC. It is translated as CATSVSGIETQYF.

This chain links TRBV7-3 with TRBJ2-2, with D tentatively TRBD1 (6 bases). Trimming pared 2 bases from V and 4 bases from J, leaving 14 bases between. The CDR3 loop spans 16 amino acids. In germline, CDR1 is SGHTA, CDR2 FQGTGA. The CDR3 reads CASSLGGRASTGELFF. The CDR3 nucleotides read TGTGCCAGCAGCTTAGGGGGCAGGGCCAGCACCGGGGAGCTGTTTTTT.

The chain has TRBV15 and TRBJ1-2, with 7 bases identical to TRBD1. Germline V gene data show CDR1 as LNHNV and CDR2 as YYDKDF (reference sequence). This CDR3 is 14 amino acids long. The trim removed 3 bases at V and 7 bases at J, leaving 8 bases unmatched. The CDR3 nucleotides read TGTGCCACCAGCAGCAGGGGGAGTCTAGGTGGCTACACCTTC. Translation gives CATSSRGSLGGYTF.